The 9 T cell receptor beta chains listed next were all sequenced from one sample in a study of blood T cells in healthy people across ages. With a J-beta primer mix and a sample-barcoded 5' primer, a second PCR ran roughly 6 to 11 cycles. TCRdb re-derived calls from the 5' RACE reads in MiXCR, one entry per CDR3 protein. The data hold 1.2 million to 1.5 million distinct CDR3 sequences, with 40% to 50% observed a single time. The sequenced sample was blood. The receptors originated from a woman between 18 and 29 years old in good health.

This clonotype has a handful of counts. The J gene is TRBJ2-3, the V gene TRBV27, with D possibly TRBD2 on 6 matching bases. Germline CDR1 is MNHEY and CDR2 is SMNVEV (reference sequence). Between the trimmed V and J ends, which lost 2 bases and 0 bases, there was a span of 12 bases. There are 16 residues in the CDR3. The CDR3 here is CASSLMASVSTDTQYF. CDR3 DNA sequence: TGTGCCAGCAGTTTAATGGCTAGCGTTAGCACAGATACGCAGTATTTT.

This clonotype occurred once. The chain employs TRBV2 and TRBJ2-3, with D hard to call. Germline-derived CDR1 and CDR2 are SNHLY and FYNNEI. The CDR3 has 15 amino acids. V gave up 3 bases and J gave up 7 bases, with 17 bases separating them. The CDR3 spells CASSDSPTELYTQYF. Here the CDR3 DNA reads TGTGCCAGCAGTGATAGCCCCACGGAGCTATATACGCAGTATTTT.

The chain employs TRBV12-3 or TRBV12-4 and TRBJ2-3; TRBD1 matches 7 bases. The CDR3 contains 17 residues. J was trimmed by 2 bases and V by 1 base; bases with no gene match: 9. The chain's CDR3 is CASSLVEDRLITDTQYF. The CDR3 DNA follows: TGTGCCAGCAGTTTAGTAGAGGACAGGCTTATCACAGATACGCAGTATTTT.

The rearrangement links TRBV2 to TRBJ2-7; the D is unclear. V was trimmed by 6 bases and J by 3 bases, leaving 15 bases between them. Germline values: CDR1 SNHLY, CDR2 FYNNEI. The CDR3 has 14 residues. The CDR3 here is CASSASWYRYEQYF. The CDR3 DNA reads TGTGCCAGCAGCGCAAGCTGGTACCGCTACGAGCAGTACTTC.

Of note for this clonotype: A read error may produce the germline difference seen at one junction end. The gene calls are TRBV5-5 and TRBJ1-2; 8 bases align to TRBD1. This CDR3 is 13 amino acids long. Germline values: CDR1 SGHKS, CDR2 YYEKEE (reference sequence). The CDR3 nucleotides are TGTTCCAGCCATCCAGGACAGGGCCATGGCTACACCTTC. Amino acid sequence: CSSHPGQGHGYTF.

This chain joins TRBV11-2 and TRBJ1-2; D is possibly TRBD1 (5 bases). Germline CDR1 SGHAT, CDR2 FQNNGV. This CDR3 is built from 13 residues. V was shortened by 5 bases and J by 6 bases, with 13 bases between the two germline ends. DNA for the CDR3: TGTGCCAGCAGCCGAGCAGGGAACCATGGCTACACCTTC. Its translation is CASSRAGNHGYTF.

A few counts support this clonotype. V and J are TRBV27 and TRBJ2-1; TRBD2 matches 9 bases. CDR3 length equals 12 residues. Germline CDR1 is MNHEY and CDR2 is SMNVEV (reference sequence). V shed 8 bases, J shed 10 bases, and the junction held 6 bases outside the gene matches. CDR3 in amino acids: CASGTTSGEQFF. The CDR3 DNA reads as TGTGCCAGCGGAACCACTAGCGGGGAGCAGTTCTTC.

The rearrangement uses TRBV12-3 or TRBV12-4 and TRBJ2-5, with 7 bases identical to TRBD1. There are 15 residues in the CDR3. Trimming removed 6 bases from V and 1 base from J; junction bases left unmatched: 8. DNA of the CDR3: TGTGCCAGCAGGAAACAGGGGTCCCTCCAAGAGACCCAGTACTTC. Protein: CASRKQGSLQETQYF.

The CDR3 loop is CSVVGLSGGIYEQYF. The CDR3 DNA is TGCAGCGTTGTTGGGCTCAGCGGGGGAATCTACGAGCAGTACTTC. This chain uses TRBV29-1 with TRBJ2-5, with 8 positions matching TRBD2. The end of the DNA is better explained by TRBJ2-7, so the J call may be wrong. The CDR3 extends over 15 amino acids. Germline V lookup: CDR1 SQVTM, CDR2 ANQGSEA.